This is a list of T cell receptor beta chains from one sample in a study of radiation and T cells in renal cell carcinoma. Here immunoSEQ multiplex PCR was the method, and the copy in TCRdb shows in-frame clones only, minus some. The table shows about 15,000 clones, with roughly 58% occurring only once. This specimen was tumor tissue, taken from a patient whose treatment was nephrectomy without radiotherapy. The receptors come from a man aged 55 to 70 with renal cell carcinoma. CDR3s include the opening cysteine and the closing phenylalanine or tryptophan. A D gene is named only where the DNA matches it firmly. Clone size is shown for a subset of rows, as once, few, many or a class of expanded clone.

abundance	j_gene	v_gene	d_gene	CDR3aa	CDR3nt
-	TRBJ1-5	TRBV6-5	TRBD1	CASRPHDRDHQPQHF	TGTGCCAGCAGACCTCACGACAGGGACCATCAGCCCCAGCATTTT
-	TRBJ1-5	TRBV7-9	TRBD1	CASSLHGTDSNQPQHF	TGTGCCAGCAGCTTACATGGGACAGATAGCAATCAGCCCCAGCATTTT
few	TRBJ2-5	TRBV7-5	-	CARSFGQGKYF	TGTGCCAGAAGTTTCGGACAGGGAAAGTACTTC
-	TRBJ2-7	TRBV6-5	TRBD1	CASSKQGFGYEQYF	TGTGCCAGCAGTAAACAGGGGTTTGGTTACGAGCAGTACTTC
-	TRBJ1-3	TRBV5-4	-	CASSLKGGAGNTIYF	TGTGCCAGCAGCTTGAAAGGGGGTGCTGGAAACACCATATATTTT
-	TRBJ2-2	TRBV5-1	-	CASSLMGARSGELFF	TGCGCCAGCAGCTTAATGGGGGCGCGGAGCGGGGAGCTGTTTTTT
-	TRBJ1-2	TRBV5-6	TRBD1	CASSRTGLHGYTF	TGTGCCAGCAGCCGGACAGGGCTCCATGGCTACACCTTC
once	TRBJ2-1	TRBV7-2	TRBD2	CASSWGLAGAREQFF	TGTGCCAGCAGCTGGGGACTAGCGGGAGCACGTGAGCAGTTCTTC
-	TRBJ2-5	TRBV7-7	-	CASSSPEGEETQYF	TGTGCCAGCAGCTCGCCGGAAGGGGAAGAGACCCAGTACTTC
medium-sized	TRBJ1-4	TRBV6-4	-	CASSDEQGGKLFF	TGTGCCAGCAGTGACGAGCAGGGAGGAAAACTGTTTTTT
-	TRBJ2-5	TRBV5-1	TRBD2	CASSLAGLAGAGETQYF	TGCGCCAGCAGCTTGGCGGGACTAGCGGGAGCGGGGGAGACCCAGTACTTC
-	TRBJ1-2	TRBV28	-	CASSATDSYYGYTF	TGTGCCAGCAGCGCGACGGACAGTTACTATGGCTACACCTTC
once	TRBJ1-2	TRBV9	-	CASSGQQGRGYGYTF	TGTGCCAGCAGCGGCCAACAGGGCCGGGGCTATGGCTACACCTTC
-	TRBJ1-5	TRBV4-1	-	CASSQEEDQPQHF	TGCGCCAGCAGCCAAGAGGAGGATCAGCCCCAGCATTTT
-	TRBJ1-6	TRBV27	TRBD1	CASSFDREGNSPLHF	TGTGCCAGCAGTTTCGACAGGGAGGGAAATTCACCCCTCCACTTT
-	TRBJ2-7	TRBV30	-	CAWSPDSSPYEQYF	TGTGCCTGGAGCCCCGACAGTTCCCCCTACGAGCAGTACTTC
-	TRBJ1-4	TRBV7-2	-	CASSARPRANEKLFF	TGTGCCAGCAGCGCGCGACCGAGGGCTAATGAAAAACTGTTTTTT
-	TRBJ1-1	TRBV6-1	-	CASSVIVNTEAFF	TGTGCCAGCAGTGTTATTGTGAACACTGAAGCTTTCTTT
-	TRBJ2-6	TRBV5-5	-	CASSLARTSGANVLTF	TGTGCCAGCAGCTTGGCCAGAACCTCTGGGGCCAACGTCCTGACTTTC
large	TRBJ2-7	TRBV21-1	-	CASSKIQGLEQYF	TGTGCCAGCAGCAAAATTCAGGGCCTCGAGCAGTACTTC
medium-sized	TRBJ1-5	TRBV27	-	CASSLFQNQPQHF	TGTGCCAGCAGTTTATTCCAAAACCAGCCCCAGCATTTT
-	TRBJ2-5	TRBV19	-	CASSRGRNIEETQYF	TGTGCCAGTAGTAGGGGACGGAATATCGAAGAGACCCAGTACTTC
-	TRBJ2-1	TRBV4-1	-	CASSHKGGGDHNEQFF	TGCGCCAGCAGCCATAAAGGGGGGGGCGATCACAATGAGCAGTTCTTC
few	TRBJ2-7	TRBV5-6	-	CASSLIKGYEQYF	TGTGCCAGCAGCTTGATAAAGGGTTACGAGCAGTACTTC
-	TRBJ2-5	TRBV28	TRBD1	CASSRTGEETQYF	TGTGCCAGCAGTCGAACAGGGGAAGAGACCCAGTACTTC
-	TRBJ1-1	TRBV5-1	-	CASRWTTGGTEAFF	TGCGCCAGCAGGTGGACAACGGGGGGCACTGAAGCTTTCTTT
-	TRBJ2-7	TRBV23-1	-	CASSQSPDFPYEQYF	TGCGCCAGCAGTCAATCTCCCGACTTCCCCTACGAGCAGTACTTC
-	TRBJ1-5	TRBV27	-	CASSLSRVVGQPQHF	TGTGCCAGCAGTTTATCACGGGTGGTTGGGCAGCCCCAGCATTTT
few	TRBJ2-3	TRBV10-3	TRBD1	CAISEPGQSTDTQYF	TGTGCCATCAGTGAACCGGGACAGAGCACAGATACGCAGTATTTT
-	TRBJ2-6	TRBV29-1	-	CSVDRPGANVLTF	TGCAGCGTCGACAGGCCTGGGGCCAACGTCCTGACTTTC
-	TRBJ1-6	TRBV13	-	CASSQEGGANSPLHF	TGTGCCAGCAGCCAGGAGGGTGGTGCCAATTCACCCCTCCACTTT
few	TRBJ2-7	TRBV6-6	TRBD1	CASRPQGAEQYF	TGTGCCAGCAGGCCGCAGGGGGCCGAGCAGTACTTC
few	TRBJ2-1	TRBV2	-	CASSDGGAYNEPFF	TGTGCCAGCAGTGATGGCGGGGCCTACAATGAGCCGTTCTTC
-	TRBJ2-1	TRBV14	-	CASSPGSGFYNEQFF	TGTGCCAGCAGCCCTGGGTCCGGTTTCTACAATGAGCAGTTCTTC
-	TRBJ1-3	TRBV15	-	CATSPPRTLGNTIYF	TGTGCCACCAGCCCCCCCCGGACACTTGGAAACACCATATATTTT
few	TRBJ2-3	TRBV11-2	TRBD2	CASSFTSGGARDTQYF	TGTGCCAGCAGCTTCACTAGCGGGGGGGCCAGGGATACGCAGTATTTT
-	TRBJ1-2	TRBV4-1	-	CASSQEGGLYSYTF	TGCGCCAGCAGCCAAGAGGGAGGCCTCTATAGCTACACCTTC
-	TRBJ1-2	TRBV4-3	-	CASSQDIGPTGGYTF	TGCGCCAGCAGCCAAGATATTGGGCCCACGGGTGGCTACACCTTC
-	TRBJ2-2	TRBV5-8	-	CASSHRNTGELFF	TGTGCCAGCAGCCACAGGAACACCGGGGAGCTGTTTTTT
-	TRBJ2-3	TRBV29-1	TRBD1	CSSRTGGDTDTQYF	TGCAGCAGCCGGACAGGGGGAGACACAGATACGCAGTATTTT
-	TRBJ1-2	TRBV2	-	CASIRDLGGYTF	TGTGCCAGCATCCGGGACCTAGGTGGCTACACCTTC
-	TRBJ2-1	TRBV5-6	-	CASSDTQGGPYNEQFF	TGTGCCAGCAGCGATACACAGGGAGGGCCTTACAATGAGCAGTTCTTC
-	TRBJ2-3	TRBV7-9	TRBD2	CASSQTSGGIKITDTQYF	TGTGCCAGCAGCCAGACTAGCGGGGGGATCAAGATCACAGATACGCAGTATTTT
-	TRBJ2-4	TRBV5-1	-	CASSLTGGENIQYF	TGCGCCAGCAGCTTGACAGGGGGGGAAAACATTCAGTACTTC
few	TRBJ1-4	TRBV5-1	TRBD1	CASIKTGIKQGKVTNEKLFF	TGCGCCAGCATCAAAACAGGGATTAAACAGGGGAAGGTGACTAATGAAAAACTGTTTTTT
-	TRBJ1-2	TRBV6-5	-	CALGGPHYGYTF	TGTGCCCTGGGAGGACCCCACTATGGCTACACCTTC
few	TRBJ1-4	TRBV27	TRBD1	CASRLQGAEKLFF	TGTGCCAGCAGACTACAGGGGGCGGAAAAACTGTTTTTT
-	TRBJ2-7	TRBV5-6	TRBD2	CASSLGASGGSEQYF	TGTGCCAGCAGCTTGGGAGCTAGCGGGGGTTCGGAGCAGTACTTC
-	TRBJ1-2	TRBV11-2	-	CASSLDHYGYTF	TGTGCCAGCAGCTTAGATCACTATGGCTACACCTTC
few	TRBJ1-1	TRBV6-5	-	CASSYTGTEEAFF	TGTGCCAGCAGTTACACCGGGACCGAAGAAGCTTTCTTT
-	TRBJ2-3	TRBV4-3	-	CASSQDRGIGFTDTQYF	TGCGCCAGCAGCCAAGATCGTGGGATAGGGTTCACAGATACGCAGTATTTT
-	TRBJ2-2	TRBV10-3	-	CAISESGQHTGELFF	TGTGCCATCAGTGAGTCCGGACAGCACACCGGGGAGCTGTTTTTT
-	TRBJ1-5	TRBV7-2	-	CASSIRGGSNQPQHF	TGTGCCAGCAGCATTAGGGGGGGAAGCAATCAGCCCCAGCATTTT
-	TRBJ2-3	TRBV2	-	CASSDPGSSTDTQYF	TGTGCCAGCAGTGACCCCGGAAGTAGCACAGATACGCAGTATTTT
-	TRBJ2-1	TRBV9	-	CASSVFAAYNEQFF	TGTGCCAGCAGCGTGTTTGCCGCGTACAATGAGCAGTTCTTC
medium-sized	TRBJ2-7	TRBV7-2	-	CASSFSGSYEQYF	TGTGCCAGCAGTTTTTCAGGGTCCTACGAGCAGTACTTC
few	TRBJ1-2	TRBV28	-	CASTTLEAGDGYTF	TGTGCCAGCACCACCCTCGAGGCCGGGGATGGCTACACCTTC